The 30 T cell receptor beta chains below were found in one sample sequenced in a study of blood T cell repertoires in COVID-19. Sequencing used immunoSEQ multiplex PCR; TCRdb keeps in-frame clones, though not all of them. Among about 190,000 clones, around 79% were seen once, and the ten largest hold 9.5% to 15%. Source material: peripheral blood. These receptors were obtained from a woman aged 45-65 years with acute or convalescent COVID-19.

There are a few counts of this clone. Here the CDR3 DNA reads TGTGCCAGCAGCCAAGCAGGGGGTGGGAGGGAGCAGTTCTTC. Encoded protein: CASSQAGGGREQFF. The chain is built from TRBV3-1 (or the pseudogene TRBV3-2) and TRBJ2-1; weak D call: TRBD1 (7 bases). Germline CDR1 is LGHDT and CDR2 is YNNKEL (reference sequence). Trimming removed 1 base at V and 10 bases at J, with 14 bases between. The CDR3 extends over 14 amino acids.

V gene TRBV5-1 combines with J gene TRBJ2-2; D is uncertain. The CDR3 has 14 amino acids. Germline CDR1 SGHRS, CDR2 YFSETQ. The V end lost 7 bases, the J end lost 5 bases, and 15 bases lay between the germline ends. The CDR3 loop is CASHGSSGTGELFF. Here the CDR3 DNA reads TGCGCCAGCCACGGTAGTTCCGGGACCGGGGAGCTGTTTTTT.

The chain joins TRBV6-1 to TRBJ2-7; weak D call: TRBD1 (5 bases). CDR3 length: 13 amino acids. The V gene lost 2 bases and the J gene lost 2 bases, with 7 bases spanning the gap. From germline, CDR1 is MNHNS and CDR2 SASEGT. CDR3 sequence: CASSETGPYEQYF. CDR3 in DNA: TGTGCCAGCAGTGAAACAGGACCCTACGAGCAGTACTTC.

The V and J genes are TRBV25-1 and TRBJ2-3; 13 nucleotides line up with TRBD2. The CDR3 is 16 amino acids. Germline V gene lookup returns CDR1 MGHDK and CDR2 SYGVNS. Germline trimming cut 5 bases from V and 3 bases from J; bases unmatched to any gene: 5. In DNA form, the CDR3 reads TGTGCCAGCAGTAAGACTAGCGGGGGGAGTACAGATACGCAGTATTTT. This translates into CASSKTSGGSTDTQYF.

J is TRBJ1-4 and V is TRBV5-1, with 7 bases matching TRBD1. This CDR3 is 13 amino acids long. Per the germline V gene, CDR1 is SGHRS and CDR2 is YFSETQ. V was clipped by 5 bases and J by 12 bases; unmatched bases: 10. CDR3 in DNA: TGCGCCAGCAGGGGCACGAGCGGACAGGAACTGTTTTTT. Translating it yields CASRGTSGQELFF.

This clone was counted only a few times. The chain uses TRBV5-1 and TRBJ1-2; TRBD1 might be the D (5 bases). This CDR3 has 14 residues. Germline-derived CDR1 and CDR2 are SGHRS and YFSETQ. V lost 7 bases and J 1 base, leaving 14 bases between the germline ends. The CDR3 DNA sequence: TGCGCCAGCCGAACGGGGGATCTTAACTATGGCTACACCTTC. Its translation is CASRTGDLNYGYTF.

This chain links TRBV27 with TRBJ2-6; D may be TRBD1 (5 bases). Germline lookup yields CDR1 MNHEY and CDR2 SMNVEV (reference sequence). This CDR3 has 15 amino acids. The V end was cut by 3 bases, the J end by 1 base, with 7 bases between. CDR3 sequence (DNA): TGTGCCAGCAGTTTTCGACAGTCTGGGGCCAACGTCCTGACTTTC. As protein: CASSFRQSGANVLTF.

CDR3 DNA: TGTGCCAGCAGCCAGGGACAGGGGGTAAAGGCTGAAGCTTTCTTT. Protein: CASSQGQGVKAEAFF. This sequence joins TRBV3-1 (or the pseudogene TRBV3-2) and TRBJ1-1, with TRBD1 matching over 11 bases. V was pared by 3 bases and J by 6 bases, with 6 bases of the junction left unmatched. Germline V gene data show CDR1 as LGHDT and CDR2 as YNNKEL (reference sequence). CDR3 length: 15 residues.

The chain employs TRBV4-3 and TRBJ2-1, with TRBD2 matching 10 bases. Germline values: CDR1 LGHNA, CDR2 YSLEER. V was pared by 0 bases and J by 5 bases, with 4 bases of the junction left unmatched. This CDR3 region has 16 residues. CDR3 amino acids: CASSQEVTSGNNEQFF. CDR3 DNA: TGCGCCAGCAGCCAAGAGGTAACTAGCGGGAACAATGAGCAGTTCTTC.

V usage is TRBV6-5 and J usage is TRBJ1-1; D is perhaps TRBD1 (5 bases). Germline V gene data show CDR1 as MNHEY and CDR2 as SVGAGI. Trimming pared 0 bases from V and 10 bases from J, leaving 18 bases between. The length of the CDR3 is 15 residues. CDR3 nucleotides: TGTGCCAGCAGTTACTCGAGCCTGGGGGGGGTCCGAGCTTTCTTT. Translation gives CASSYSSLGGVRAFF.

V usage is TRBV4-1 and J usage is TRBJ1-2; 8 nucleotides agree with TRBD1. Germline loops: CDR1 MGHRA, CDR2 YSYEKL. The CDR3 has 17 amino acids. Germline trimming cut 0 bases from V and 4 bases from J; bases unmatched to any gene: 10. Written as DNA, the CDR3 is TGCGCCAGCAGCCAAGAAGGCGGACAGGGTCGGTTCTATGGCTACACCTTC. Translation gives CASSQEGGQGRFYGYTF.

This chain connects TRBV28 to TRBJ1-2; TRBD1 aligns across 8 bases. The germline V gene has CDR1 MDHEN and CDR2 SYDVKM. The CDR3 extends over 17 amino acids. J was trimmed by 5 bases and V by 3 bases; bases with no gene match: 14. CDR3 region: CASSFQLTGTGFYGYTF. DNA for the CDR3: TGTGCCAGCAGTTTTCAACTCACCGGGACAGGATTTTATGGCTACACCTTC.

V is TRBV5-1 and J is TRBJ2-5; a weak D match, TRBD1 (5 bases). Germline CDR1 and CDR2: SGHRS and YFSETQ. V was cut by 3 bases and J by 1 base, with 7 bases left in between. The CDR3 runs 13 residues. CDR3 sequence: CASSSTGQETQYF. CDR3 DNA sequence: TGCGCCAGCAGCTCAACAGGCCAAGAGACCCAGTACTTC.

The chain recombines TRBV24-1 with TRBJ2-7; D remains ambiguous. Germline V gene data show CDR1 as KGHDR and CDR2 as SFDVKD. There are 13 residues in the CDR3. The ends were cut back, 3 bases at V and 5 bases at J, with 10 bases in the middle. The CDR3 loop is CATSDGSADEQYF. The CDR3 bases are TGTGCCACCAGTGATGGCTCGGCGGACGAGCAGTACTTC.

The gene calls are TRBV5-5 and TRBJ2-2, with TRBD1 as a possible D gene (5 bases). Germline V gene lookup returns CDR1 SGHKS and CDR2 YYEKEE (reference sequence). The length of the CDR3 is 16 residues. V lost 4 bases and J lost 1, with 14 bases in between. This CDR3 reads CASSGHGSLNTGELFF. CDR3 DNA sequence: TGTGCCAGCAGCGGACACGGCTCTCTGAACACCGGGGAGCTGTTTTTT.

V gene TRBV18 combines with J gene TRBJ2-2; TRBD1 matches at 7 bases. CDR3 size: 13 residues. Per germline, CDR1 KGHSH and CDR2 LQKENI. Trimming took 6 bases from V and 7 from J; bases not matched to a gene: 5. As DNA, the CDR3 is TGTGCCAGCTCCGACAGGGTGAACGGGGAGCTGTTTTTT. Translated: CASSDRVNGELFF. Based on the CDR3 plus reference TRBV18 and TRBJ2-2, the full variable domain is NAGVMQNPRHLVRRRGQEARLRCSPMKGHSHVYWYRQLPEEGLKFMVYLQKENIIDESGMPKERFSAEFPKEGPSILRIQQVVRGDSAAYFCASSDRVNGELFFGEGSRLTVL.

CDR3 in amino acids: CASSLDPSTVLFF. DNA for the CDR3: TGTGCCAGCAGCTTAGACCCTTCGACAGTACTGTTTTTT. The chain employs TRBV7-9 and TRBJ1-4, with D perhaps TRBD1 (5 bases). The germline CDR1 and CDR2 sequences are SEHNR and FQNEAQ (reference sequence). The V end lost 1 base, the J end lost 13 bases, and 13 bases lay between the germline ends. The CDR3 runs to 13 residues.

This clone was found once. The V gene is TRBV30, the J gene TRBJ2-3; TRBD2 is a possible D gene (5 bases). This CDR3 comprises 11 residues. V lost 8 bases and J 2 bases, leaving 8 bases between the germline ends. Germline V gene sequence: CDR1 GTSNPN, CDR2 SVGIG (reference sequence). The CDR3 DNA sequence: TGTGCCGGCGGGCCCACAGATACGCAGTATTTT. Encoded protein: CAGGPTDTQYF.

This clone turned up a few times. This sequence joins TRBV28 and TRBJ1-1; weak D call: TRBD1 (6 bases). V lost 1 base, J lost 0 bases, and 12 bases lay in between. The CDR3 consists of 16 residues. Germline lookup yields CDR1 MDHEN and CDR2 SYDVKM. The CDR3 coding sequence is TGTGCCAGCAGTTTATCAGGGCAGGGGATGAACACTGAAGCTTTCTTT. Translation gives CASSLSGQGMNTEAFF.

The rearrangement uses TRBV5-6 and TRBJ1-3; D unclear. This CDR3 is 14 amino acids long. From germline, CDR1 is SGHDT and CDR2 YYEEEE. V was shortened by 1 base and J by 4 bases, with 9 bases between the two germline ends. The CDR3 loop reads CASSLYSPGNTIYF. CDR3 nucleotides: TGTGCCAGCAGCTTGTACAGTCCCGGAAACACCATATATTTT. Full variable domain (rest looked up from reference TRBV5-6 and TRBJ1-3): DAGVTQSPTHLIKTRGQQVTLRCSPKSGHDTVSWYQQALGQGPQFIFQYYEEEERQRGNFPDRFSGHQFPNYSSELNVNALLLGDSALYLCASSLYSPGNTIYFGEGSWLTVV.

The chain is built from TRBV4-1 and TRBJ1-5; 10 bases fit TRBD1. V lost 0 bases, J lost 10 bases, and 9 bases stayed unmatched. The V gene's germline CDR1 is MGHRA and CDR2 YSYEKL. This CDR3 comprises 16 residues. The CDR3 DNA reads TGCGCCAGCAGCCAAGATCTGACAGGGGGCGCTCAACCCCAGCATTTT. Its translation is CASSQDLTGGAQPQHF.

The chain combines TRBV28 with TRBJ1-1, with a tentative D call TRBD1 (5 bases). Germline CDR1 MDHEN, CDR2 SYDVKM. Trimming cost V 5 bases and J 3 bases, with 19 bases left between them. There are 16 residues in the CDR3. Written as DNA, the CDR3 is TGTGCCAGCAGTCTTATAGGGGTGGGGGACTACACTGAAGCTTTCTTT. Protein product: CASSLIGVGDYTEAFF.

Points on this clone: Other DNA sequences in the sample encode the same CDR3. The J gene is TRBJ2-2, the V gene TRBV19, with TRBD1 matching 8 bases. Germline CDR1 LNHDA, CDR2 SQIVND (reference sequence). Losses at the gene ends were 4 bases for V and 6 bases for J; bases not matched to a gene: 10. This CDR3 region has 16 residues. CDR3 nucleotide sequence: TGTGCCAGTAGTAATGGGCAGGGGGCAGGCCCCGGGGAGCTGTTTTTT. Protein: CASSNGQGAGPGELFF. Full variable domain (rest looked up from reference TRBV19 and TRBJ2-2): DGGITQSPKYLFRKEGQNVTLSCEQNLNHDAMYWYRQDPGQGLRLIYYSQIVNDFQKGDIAEGYSVSREKKESFPLTVTSAQKNPTAFYLCASSNGQGAGPGELFFGEGSRLTVL.

The rearrangement uses TRBV15 and TRBJ2-1; 14 bases fit TRBD2. Germline V CDR1 and CDR2: LNHNV, YYDKDF (reference sequence). The junction had 9 bases not matched to a gene; V was cut back by 4 bases and J by 4 bases. The CDR3 runs to 18 residues. CDR3 bases: TGTGCCACCAGCACCGGCGGGACTAGCGGGAGACCATACAATGAGCAGTTCTTC. It codes for CATSTGGTSGRPYNEQFF.

The chain has TRBV18 and TRBJ1-5; tentative D call: TRBD1 (6 bases). There are 15 residues in the CDR3. Germline loops: CDR1 KGHSH, CDR2 LQKENI. The V and J ends lost 5 bases and 2 bases respectively, with 13 bases between them. The CDR3 sequence: CASSSRGEGNQPQHF. For the CDR3, the DNA is TGTGCCAGCTCATCCAGGGGAGAGGGCAATCAGCCCCAGCATTTT.

This rearrangement joins TRBV18 to TRBJ1-5; 9 bases are a match to TRBD1. This CDR3 region has 14 residues. Trimming took 6 bases from V and 4 from J; bases not matched to a gene: 4. The germline V gene encodes CDR1 KGHSH and CDR2 LQKENI. The CDR3 is CASSPDRGNQPQHF. CDR3 sequence (DNA): TGTGCCAGCTCGCCCGACAGGGGGAATCAGCCCCAGCATTTT. Full variable domain (remainder filled in from reference TRBV18 and TRBJ1-5): NAGVMQNPRHLVRRRGQEARLRCSPMKGHSHVYWYRQLPEEGLKFMVYLQKENIIDESGMPKERFSAEFPKEGPSILRIQQVVRGDSAAYFCASSPDRGNQPQHFGDGTRLSIL.

This clone was counted only a few times. V usage is TRBV28 and J usage is TRBJ2-1, with TRBD1 identical over 8 bases. CDR3 length: 13 amino acids. CDR1 and CDR2 from the germline V gene are MDHEN and SYDVKM. V shed 6 bases and J 7 bases; nucleotides not matched to a gene: 5. The CDR3 nucleotides read TGTGCCAGCAGAGACAGGGGCTTGAATGAGCAGTTCTTC. Translating gives CASRDRGLNEQFF.

The V gene is TRBV23-1, the J gene TRBJ2-5; D remains unclear. TRBV23-1 is marked as an open reading frame, function uncertain. The germline V and J ends were trimmed by 8 bases and 5 bases, with 18 bases remaining between them. The CDR3 is 14 residues long. CDR3 loop: CASGHESTRETQYF. In nucleotides, the CDR3 is TGCGCCAGCGGGCACGAGTCCACACGGGAGACCCAGTACTTC.

The rearrangement links TRBV6-2 or TRBV6-3 to TRBJ2-1; 14 positions match TRBD2. Germline loops: CDR1 MNHEY, CDR2 SVGEGT. The V segment lost 4 bases and the J segment 9 bases; nucleotides outside the gene matches: 5. This CDR3 comprises 15 residues. The CDR3 protein is CASSSAGTSGSEQFF. In DNA form, the CDR3 reads TGTGCCAGCAGTTCAGCCGGGACTAGCGGGAGTGAGCAGTTCTTC.

The rearrangement uses TRBV11-2 and TRBJ2-7; 9 bases align to TRBD1. The CDR3 covers 16 residues. The V segment lost 0 bases and the J segment 2 bases; nucleotides outside the gene matches: 5. Germline loops: CDR1 SGHAT, CDR2 FQNNGV. CDR3 coding DNA: TGTGCCAGCAGCTTAGATTGGGGACAGGGAACCTACGAGCAGTACTTC. This sequence encodes CASSLDWGQGTYEQYF.